In this sample, the clone carrying this T cell receptor (beta chain) turned up a few times. This sample stems from a study of T cell responses to AZD1222 COVID-19 vaccine. Sequencing was performed with immunoSEQ multiplex PCR; in TCRdb, only in-frame clones are kept and a portion is missing. The top ten hold approximately 7.6% of the sample, which has approximately 110,000 clones, approximately 90% seen once. Deletions cut 6 bases from V and 5 bases from J, with 25 bases between. The CDR3 length is 17 residues. Germline CDR1 is LNHDA and CDR2 is SQIVND (reference sequence). The material was peripheral blood, obtained on day 0 of AZD1222 vaccination. This clonotype was obtained from an adult in good health. V gene TRBV19 combines with J gene TRBJ1-2; the D is unclear. CDR3 sequence: CASSPLPSQEARYGYTF. CDR3 coding DNA: TGTGCCAGTAGCCCATTGCCCTCTCAGGAGGCGAGATATGGCTACACCTTC.